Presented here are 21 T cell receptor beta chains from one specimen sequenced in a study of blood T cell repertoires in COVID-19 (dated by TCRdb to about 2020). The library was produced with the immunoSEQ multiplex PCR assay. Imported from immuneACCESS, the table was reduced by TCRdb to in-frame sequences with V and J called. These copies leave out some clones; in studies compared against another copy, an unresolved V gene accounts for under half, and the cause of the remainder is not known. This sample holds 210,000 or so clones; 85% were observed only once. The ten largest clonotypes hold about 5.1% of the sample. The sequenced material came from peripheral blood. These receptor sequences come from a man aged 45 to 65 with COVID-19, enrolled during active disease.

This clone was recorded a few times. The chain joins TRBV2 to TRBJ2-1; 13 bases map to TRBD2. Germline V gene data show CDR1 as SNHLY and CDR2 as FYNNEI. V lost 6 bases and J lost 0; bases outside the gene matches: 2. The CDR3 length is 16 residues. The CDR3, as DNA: TGTGCCAGCAGACGGACTAGCGGGAGCTCCTACAATGAGCAGTTCTTC. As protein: CASRRTSGSSYNEQFF. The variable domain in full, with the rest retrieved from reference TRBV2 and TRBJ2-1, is EPEVTQTPSHQVTQMGQEVILRCVPISNHLYFYWYRQILGQKVEFLVSFYNNEISEKSEIFDDQFSVERPDGSNFTLKIRSTKLEDSAMYFCASRRTSGSSYNEQFFGPGTRLTVL.

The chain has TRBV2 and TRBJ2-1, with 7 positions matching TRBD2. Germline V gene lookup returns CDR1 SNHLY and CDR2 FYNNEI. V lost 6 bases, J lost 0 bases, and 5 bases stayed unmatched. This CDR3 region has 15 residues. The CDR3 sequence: CASRAAGSSYNEQFF. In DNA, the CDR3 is TGTGCCAGCAGAGCAGCGGGGAGCTCCTACAATGAGCAGTTCTTC.

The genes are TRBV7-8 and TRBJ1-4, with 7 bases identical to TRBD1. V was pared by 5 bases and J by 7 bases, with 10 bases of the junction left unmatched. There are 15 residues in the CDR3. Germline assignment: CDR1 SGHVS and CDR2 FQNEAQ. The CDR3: CASSQGVKMGEKLFF. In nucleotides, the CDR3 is TGTGCCAGCAGCCAGGGGGTTAAAATGGGTGAAAAACTGTTTTTT.

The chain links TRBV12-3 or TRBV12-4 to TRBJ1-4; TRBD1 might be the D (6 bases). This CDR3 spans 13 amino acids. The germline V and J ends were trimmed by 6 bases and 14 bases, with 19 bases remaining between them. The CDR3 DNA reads TGTGCCAGCAGGCACACCAACACAGGGAGTCTGTTTTTT. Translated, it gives CASRHTNTGSLFF.

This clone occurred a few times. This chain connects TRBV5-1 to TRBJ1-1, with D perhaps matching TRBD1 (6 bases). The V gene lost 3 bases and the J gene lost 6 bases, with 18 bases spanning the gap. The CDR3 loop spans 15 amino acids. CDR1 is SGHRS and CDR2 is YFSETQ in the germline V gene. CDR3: CASSSKQGSRAEAFF. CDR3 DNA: TGCGCCAGCAGCTCCAAACAGGGATCCCGAGCTGAAGCTTTCTTT. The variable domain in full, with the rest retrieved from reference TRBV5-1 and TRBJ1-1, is KAGVTQTPRYLIKTRGQQVTLSCSPISGHRSVSWYQQTPGQGLQFLFEYFSETQRNKGNFPGRFSGRQFSNSRSEMNVSTLELGDSALYLCASSSKQGSRAEAFFGQGTRLTVV.

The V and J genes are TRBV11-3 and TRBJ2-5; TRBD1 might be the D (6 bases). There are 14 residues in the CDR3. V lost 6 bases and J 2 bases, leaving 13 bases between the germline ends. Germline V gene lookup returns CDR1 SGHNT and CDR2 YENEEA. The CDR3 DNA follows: TGTGCCAGCAGTTTGGACAGCCTACAAGAGACCCAGTACTTC. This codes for CASSLDSLQETQYF.

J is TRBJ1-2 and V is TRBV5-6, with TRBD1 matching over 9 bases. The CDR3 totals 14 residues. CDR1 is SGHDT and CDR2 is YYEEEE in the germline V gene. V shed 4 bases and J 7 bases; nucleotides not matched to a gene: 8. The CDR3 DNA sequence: TGTGCCAGCAGCATCGGACAGGGGATTCCTGGCTACACCTTC. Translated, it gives CASSIGQGIPGYTF.

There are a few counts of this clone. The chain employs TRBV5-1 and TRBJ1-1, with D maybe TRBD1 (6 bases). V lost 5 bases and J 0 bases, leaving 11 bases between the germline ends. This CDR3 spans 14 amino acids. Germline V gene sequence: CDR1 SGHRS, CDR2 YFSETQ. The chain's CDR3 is CASRRTALNTEAFF. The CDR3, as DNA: TGCGCCAGCAGACGGACAGCCTTGAACACTGAAGCTTTCTTT.

Here the CDR3 DNA reads TGTGCCAGCAGTTTGCCCGGGGATGAGCAGTTCTTC. It codes for CASSLPGDEQFF. The V gene is TRBV12-3 or TRBV12-4, the J gene TRBJ2-1; D is perhaps TRBD2 (5 bases). V was clipped by 3 bases and J by 8 bases, with 8 bases between them. The CDR3 has 12 residues.

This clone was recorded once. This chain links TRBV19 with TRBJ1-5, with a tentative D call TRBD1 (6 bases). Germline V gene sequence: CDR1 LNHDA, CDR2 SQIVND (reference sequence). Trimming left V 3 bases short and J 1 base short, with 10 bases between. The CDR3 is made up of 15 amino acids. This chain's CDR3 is CASSIGGQSNQPQHF. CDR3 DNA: TGTGCCAGTAGTATCGGGGGGCAGAGCAATCAGCCCCAGCATTTT.

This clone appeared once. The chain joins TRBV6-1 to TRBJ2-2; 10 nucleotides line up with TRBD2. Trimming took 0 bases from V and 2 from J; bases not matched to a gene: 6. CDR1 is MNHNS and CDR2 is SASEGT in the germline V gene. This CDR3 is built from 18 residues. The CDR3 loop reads CASSEALLAGFNTGELFF. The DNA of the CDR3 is TGTGCCAGCAGTGAAGCGCTACTAGCGGGGTTTAACACCGGGGAGCTGTTTTTT.

CDR3 residues: CAMGGSNQPQHF. The CDR3, as DNA: TGTGCCATGGGGGGTAGCAATCAGCCCCAGCATTTT. V usage is TRBV10-3 and J usage is TRBJ1-5, with D perhaps matching TRBD1 (5 bases). V gave up 9 bases and J gave up 0 bases, with 6 bases separating them. The CDR3 spans 12 residues. CDR1 is ENHRY, CDR2 SYGVKD, per germline.

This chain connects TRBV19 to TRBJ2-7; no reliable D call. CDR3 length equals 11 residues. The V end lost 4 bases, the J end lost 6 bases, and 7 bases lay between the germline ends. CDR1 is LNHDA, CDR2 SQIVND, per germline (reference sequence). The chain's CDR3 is CASSTGFEQYF. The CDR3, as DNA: TGTGCCAGTAGTACAGGCTTCGAGCAGTACTTC.

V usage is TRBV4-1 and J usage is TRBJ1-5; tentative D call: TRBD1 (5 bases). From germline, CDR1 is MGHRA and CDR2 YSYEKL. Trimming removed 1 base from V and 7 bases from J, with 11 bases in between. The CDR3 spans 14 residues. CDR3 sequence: CASSQGQGWQPQHF. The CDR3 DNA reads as TGCGCCAGCAGCCAAGGGCAGGGTTGGCAGCCCCAGCATTTT.

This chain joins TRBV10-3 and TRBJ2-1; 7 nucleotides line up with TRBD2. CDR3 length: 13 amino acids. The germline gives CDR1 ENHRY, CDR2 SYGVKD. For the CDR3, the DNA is TGTGCTACCGGGGGGTCCTCCTACAATGAGCAGTTCTTC. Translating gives CATGGSSYNEQFF.

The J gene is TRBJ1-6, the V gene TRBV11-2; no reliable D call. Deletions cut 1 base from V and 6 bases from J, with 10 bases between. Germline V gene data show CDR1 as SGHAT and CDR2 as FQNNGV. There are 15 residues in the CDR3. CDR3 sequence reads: CASSLAGVGNSPLHF. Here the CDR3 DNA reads TGTGCCAGCAGCTTAGCGGGAGTCGGTAATTCACCCCTCCACTTT. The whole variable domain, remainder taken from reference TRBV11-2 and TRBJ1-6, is EAGVAQSPRYKIIEKRQSVAFWCNPISGHATLYWYQQILGQGPKLLIQFQNNGVVDDSQLPKDRFSAERLKGVDSTLKIQPAKLEDSAVYLCASSLAGVGNSPLHFGNGTRLTVT.

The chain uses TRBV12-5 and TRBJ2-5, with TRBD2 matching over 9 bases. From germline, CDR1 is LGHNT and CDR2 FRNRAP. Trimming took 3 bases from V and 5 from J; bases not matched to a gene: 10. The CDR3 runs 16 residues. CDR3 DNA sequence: TGTGCTAGTGGTTTTGGTAGCGGGGGAGGCGTGGAGACCCAGTACTTC. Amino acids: CASGFGSGGGVETQYF.

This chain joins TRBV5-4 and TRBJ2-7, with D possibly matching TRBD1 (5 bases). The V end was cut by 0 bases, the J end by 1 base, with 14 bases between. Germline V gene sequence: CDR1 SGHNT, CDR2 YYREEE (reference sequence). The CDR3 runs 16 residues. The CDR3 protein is CASSLEAYTGSYEQYF. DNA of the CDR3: TGTGCCAGCAGCTTGGAAGCATACACAGGTTCCTACGAGCAGTACTTC.

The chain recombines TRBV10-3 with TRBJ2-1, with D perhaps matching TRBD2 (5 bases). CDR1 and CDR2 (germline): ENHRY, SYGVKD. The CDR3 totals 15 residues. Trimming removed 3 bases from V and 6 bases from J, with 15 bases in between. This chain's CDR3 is CAISDPLATGNEQFF. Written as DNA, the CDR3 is TGTGCCATCAGTGACCCTCTAGCAACCGGCAATGAGCAGTTCTTC.

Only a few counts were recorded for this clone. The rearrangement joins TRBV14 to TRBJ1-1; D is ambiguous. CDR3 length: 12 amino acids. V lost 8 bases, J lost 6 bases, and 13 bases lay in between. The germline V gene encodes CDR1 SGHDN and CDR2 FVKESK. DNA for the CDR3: TGTGCCAGCGGCGACGGGAGGCCTGAAGCTTTCTTT. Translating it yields CASGDGRPEAFF.

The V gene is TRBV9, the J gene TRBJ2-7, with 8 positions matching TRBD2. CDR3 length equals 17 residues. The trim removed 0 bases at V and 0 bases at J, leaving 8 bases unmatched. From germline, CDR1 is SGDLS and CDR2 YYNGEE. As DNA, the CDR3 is TGTGCCAGCAGCGTAGGAGGCCCCGGGAGGGCCTCCTACGAGCAGTACTTC. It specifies CASSVGGPGRASYEQYF. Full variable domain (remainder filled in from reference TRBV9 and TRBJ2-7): DSGVTQTPKHLITATGQRVTLRCSPRSGDLSVYWYQQSLDQGLQFLIQYYNGEERAKGNILERFSAQQFPDLHSELNLSSLELGDSALYFCASSVGGPGRASYEQYFGPGTRLTVT.